This TCR beta chain was identified in a study of cytomegalovirus exposure and HLA in healthy donors. The primer mix had 60 Vbeta and 13 Jbeta primers. Data came from immunoSEQ multiplex PCR; TCRdb stores just in-frame clones and leaves some out. Of approximately 180,000 clones in the sample, 84% were seen once. General observations from the study: Later analysis associated a missense DCLRE1C variant with TCR beta V- and J-gene trimming. For most subjects, TCR beta sequences were reported to predict HLA-A and HLA-B alleles with accuracy. DRB1 had the most TCR associations and HLA-C the fewest, a later analysis found, with rates varying by HLA locus.

Details on this clone: Its antigen is undetermined.

The length of the CDR3 is 16 residues. From germline, CDR1 is MNHEY and CDR2 SMNVEV (reference sequence). With 5 bases removed from V and 4 bases from J, the gap between germline ends came to 21 bases. The chain employs TRBV27 and TRBJ2-7, with a possible D match to TRBD1 (5 bases). The source material was PBMCs. The TCR comes from a young man in good health and CMV-seronegative. The CDR3 region is CASSPQTGSLLYEQYF. DNA of the CDR3: TGTGCCAGCAGTCCCCAAACAGGCTCCCTTCTTTACGAGCAGTACTTC.